The clone carrying this T cell receptor beta chain is a singleton in its sample. These data originate in a study of blood T cell repertoires in COVID-19. Germline CDR1 reads SGDLS; CDR2 reads YYNGEE. V gave up 3 bases and J gave up 6 bases; unmatched junction bases: 7. This CDR3 comprises 14 residues. Libraries were prepared by immunoSEQ multiplex PCR; TCRdb keeps only in-frame clonotypes and omits some of them. The sample contains 150,000 to 190,000 clones, about 81% of which appear only once. This clonotype was sampled from a man over 45 who had recovered from COVID-19. Sequenced material: PBMCs or T cells enriched from blood (not recorded which). The V gene is TRBV9, the J gene TRBJ1-2, with 8 positions matching TRBD1. This CDR3 reads CASSAPLQGDGYTF. DNA of the CDR3: TGTGCCAGCAGCGCTCCCCTACAGGGGGATGGCTACACCTTC.